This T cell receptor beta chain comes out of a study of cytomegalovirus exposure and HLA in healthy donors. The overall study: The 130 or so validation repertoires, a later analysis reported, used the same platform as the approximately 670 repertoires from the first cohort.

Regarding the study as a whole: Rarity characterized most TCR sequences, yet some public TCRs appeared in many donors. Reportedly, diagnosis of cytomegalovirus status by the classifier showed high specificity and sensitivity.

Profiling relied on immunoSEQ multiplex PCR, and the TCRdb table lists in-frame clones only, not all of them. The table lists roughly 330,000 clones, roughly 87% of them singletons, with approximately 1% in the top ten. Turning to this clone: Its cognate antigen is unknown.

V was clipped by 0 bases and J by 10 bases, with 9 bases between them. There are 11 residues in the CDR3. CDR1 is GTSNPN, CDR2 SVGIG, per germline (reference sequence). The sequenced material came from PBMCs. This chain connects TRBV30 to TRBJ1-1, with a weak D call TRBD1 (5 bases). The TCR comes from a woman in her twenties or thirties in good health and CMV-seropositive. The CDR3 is CAWSVRQGAFF. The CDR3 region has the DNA TGTGCCTGGAGTGTACGTCAGGGAGCTTTCTTT. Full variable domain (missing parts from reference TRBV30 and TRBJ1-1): SQTIHQWPATLVQPVGSPLSLECTVEGTSNPNLYWYRQAAGRGLQLLFYSVGIGQISSEVPQNLSASRPQDRQFILSSKKLLLSDSGFYLCAWSVRQGAFFGQGTRLTVV.